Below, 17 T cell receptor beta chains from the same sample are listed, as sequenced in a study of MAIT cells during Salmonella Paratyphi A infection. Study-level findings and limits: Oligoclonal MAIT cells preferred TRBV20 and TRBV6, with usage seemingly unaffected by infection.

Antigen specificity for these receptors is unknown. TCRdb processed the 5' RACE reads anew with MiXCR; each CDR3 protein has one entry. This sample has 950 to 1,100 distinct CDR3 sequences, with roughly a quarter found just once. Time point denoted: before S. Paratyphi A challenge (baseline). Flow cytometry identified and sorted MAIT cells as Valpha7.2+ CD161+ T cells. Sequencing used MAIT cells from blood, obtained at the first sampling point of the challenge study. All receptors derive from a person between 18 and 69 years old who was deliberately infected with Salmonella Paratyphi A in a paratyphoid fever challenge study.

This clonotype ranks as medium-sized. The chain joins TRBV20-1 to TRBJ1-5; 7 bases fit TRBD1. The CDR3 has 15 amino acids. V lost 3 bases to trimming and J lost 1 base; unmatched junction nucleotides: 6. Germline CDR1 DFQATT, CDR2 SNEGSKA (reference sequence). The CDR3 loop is CSASVVQGSNQPQHF. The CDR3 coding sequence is TGCAGTGCTAGTGTAGTACAGGGGAGCAATCAGCCCCAGCATTTT.

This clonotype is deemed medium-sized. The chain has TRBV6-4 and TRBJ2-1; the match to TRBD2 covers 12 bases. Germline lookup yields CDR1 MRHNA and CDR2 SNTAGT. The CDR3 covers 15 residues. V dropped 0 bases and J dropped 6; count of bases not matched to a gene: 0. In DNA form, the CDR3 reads TGTGCCAGCAGTGACTCGACTAGCGGGAGCAATGAGCAGTTCTTC. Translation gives CASSDSTSGSNEQFF.

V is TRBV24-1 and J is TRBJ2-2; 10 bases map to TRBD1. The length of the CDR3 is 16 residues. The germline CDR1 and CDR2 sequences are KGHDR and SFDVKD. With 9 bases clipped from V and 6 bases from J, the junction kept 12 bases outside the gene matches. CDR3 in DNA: TGTGCCACCGAACCCACCGACAGGGGGCTGGCCGGGGAGCTGTTTTTT. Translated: CATEPTDRGLAGELFF.

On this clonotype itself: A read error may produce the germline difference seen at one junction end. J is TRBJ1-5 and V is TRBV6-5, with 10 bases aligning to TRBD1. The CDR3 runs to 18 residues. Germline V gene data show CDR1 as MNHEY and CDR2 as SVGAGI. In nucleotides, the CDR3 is TGTGCCAGCAGTTACTCGGGGACAGGGGCCGCGGTAAAGCAGCCCCAGCAGTTT. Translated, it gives CASSYSGTGAAVKQPQQF.

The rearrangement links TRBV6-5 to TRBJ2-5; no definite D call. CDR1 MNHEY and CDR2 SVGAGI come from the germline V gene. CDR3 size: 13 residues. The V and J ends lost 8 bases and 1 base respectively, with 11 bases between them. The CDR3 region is CASYENPQETQYF. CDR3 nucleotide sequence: TGTGCCAGCTACGAGAATCCCCAAGAGACCCAGTACTTC.

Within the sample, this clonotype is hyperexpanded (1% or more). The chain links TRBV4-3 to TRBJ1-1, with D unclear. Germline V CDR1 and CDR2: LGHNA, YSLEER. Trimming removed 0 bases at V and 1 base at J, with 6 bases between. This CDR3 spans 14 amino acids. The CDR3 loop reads CASSQDLENTEAFF. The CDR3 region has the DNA TGCGCCAGCAGCCAAGATTTGGAGAACACTGAAGCTTTCTTT.

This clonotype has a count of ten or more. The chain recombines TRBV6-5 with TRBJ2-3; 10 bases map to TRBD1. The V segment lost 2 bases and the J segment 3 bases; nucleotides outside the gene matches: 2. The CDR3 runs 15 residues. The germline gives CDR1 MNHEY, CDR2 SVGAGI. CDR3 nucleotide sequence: TGTGCCAGCAGTTACGGGACAGGGGAAACAGATACGCAGTATTTT. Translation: CASSYGTGETDTQYF.

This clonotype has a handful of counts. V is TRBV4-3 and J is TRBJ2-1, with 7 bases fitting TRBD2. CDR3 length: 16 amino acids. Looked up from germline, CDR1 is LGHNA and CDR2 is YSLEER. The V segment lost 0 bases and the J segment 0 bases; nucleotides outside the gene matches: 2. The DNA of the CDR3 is TGCGCCAGCAGCCAAGAGTCGGGGGGCTCCTACAATGAGCAGTTCTTC. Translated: CASSQESGGSYNEQFF.

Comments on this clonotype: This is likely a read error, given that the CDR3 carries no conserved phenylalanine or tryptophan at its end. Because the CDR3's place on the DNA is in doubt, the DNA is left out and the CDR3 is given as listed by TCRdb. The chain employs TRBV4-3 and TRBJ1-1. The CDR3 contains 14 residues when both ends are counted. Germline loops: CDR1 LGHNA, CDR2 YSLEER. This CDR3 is CASSQDLENTEDFG.

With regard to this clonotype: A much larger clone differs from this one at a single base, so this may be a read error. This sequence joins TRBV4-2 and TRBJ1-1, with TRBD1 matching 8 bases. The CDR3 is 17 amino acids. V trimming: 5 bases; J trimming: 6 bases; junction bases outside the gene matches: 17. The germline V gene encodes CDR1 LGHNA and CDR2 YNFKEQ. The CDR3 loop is CASSDQTTQGAVAEAFF. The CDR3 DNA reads TGTGCCAGCAGCGACCAAACAACCCAGGGGGCGGTCGCTGAAGCTTTCTTT.

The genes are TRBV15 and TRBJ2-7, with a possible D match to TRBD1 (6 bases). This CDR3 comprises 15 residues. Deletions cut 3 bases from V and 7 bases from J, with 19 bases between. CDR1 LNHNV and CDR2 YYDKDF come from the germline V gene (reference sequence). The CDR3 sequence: CATSSSNRVGDEQYF. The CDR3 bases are TGTGCCACCAGCAGCAGTAACAGGGTAGGAGATGAGCAGTACTTC.

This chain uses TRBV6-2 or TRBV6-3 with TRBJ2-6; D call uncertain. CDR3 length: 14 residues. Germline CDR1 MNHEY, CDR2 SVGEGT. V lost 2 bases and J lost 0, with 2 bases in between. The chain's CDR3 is CASSYNSGANVLTF. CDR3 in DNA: TGTGCCAGCAGTTACAACTCTGGGGCCAACGTCCTGACTTTC.

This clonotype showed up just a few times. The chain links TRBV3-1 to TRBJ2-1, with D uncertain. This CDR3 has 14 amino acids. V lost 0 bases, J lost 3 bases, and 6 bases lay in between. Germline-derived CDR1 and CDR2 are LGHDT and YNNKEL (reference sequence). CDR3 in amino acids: CASSQDEVYNEQFF. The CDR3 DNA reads TGTGCCAGCAGCCAAGATGAGGTCTACAATGAGCAGTTCTTC.

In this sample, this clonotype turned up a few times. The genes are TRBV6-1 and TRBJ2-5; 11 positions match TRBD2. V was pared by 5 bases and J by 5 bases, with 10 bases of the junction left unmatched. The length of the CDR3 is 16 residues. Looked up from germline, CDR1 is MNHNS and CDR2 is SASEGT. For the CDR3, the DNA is TGTGCCAGCAGTCAGGATAGCGGGGGGGGTAGGGAGACCCAGTACTTC. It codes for CASSQDSGGGRETQYF.

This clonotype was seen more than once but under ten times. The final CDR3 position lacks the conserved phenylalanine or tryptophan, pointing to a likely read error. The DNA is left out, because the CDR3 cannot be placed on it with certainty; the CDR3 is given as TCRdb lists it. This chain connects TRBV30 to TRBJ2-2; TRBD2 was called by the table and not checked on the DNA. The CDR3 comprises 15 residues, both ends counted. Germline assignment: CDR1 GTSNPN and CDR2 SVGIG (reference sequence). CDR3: CAWSEAGRGAGERFG.

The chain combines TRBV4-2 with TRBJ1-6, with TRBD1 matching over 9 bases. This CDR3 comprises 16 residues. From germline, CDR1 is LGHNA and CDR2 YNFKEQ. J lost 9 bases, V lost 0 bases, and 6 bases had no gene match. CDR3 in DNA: TGTGCCAGCAGCCAAGATGGAGGGACAGGGAGTTCACCCCTCCACTTT. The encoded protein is CASSQDGGTGSSPLHF.

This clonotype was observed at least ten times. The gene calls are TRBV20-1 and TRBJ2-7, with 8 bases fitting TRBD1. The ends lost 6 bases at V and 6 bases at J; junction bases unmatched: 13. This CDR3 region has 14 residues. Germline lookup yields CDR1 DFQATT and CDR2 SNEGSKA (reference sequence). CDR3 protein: CSAPGTGDFPEQYF. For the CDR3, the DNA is TGCAGTGCCCCCGGGACAGGCGATTTCCCCGAGCAGTACTTC.